Following are 8 T cell receptor beta chains from one sample sequenced in a study of blood T cell repertoires in COVID-19. Clones were sequenced by immunoSEQ multiplex PCR, and TCRdb holds only the in-frame ones, with some missing. Found here are 150,000 to 200,000 clones, 78% of them singletons; the top ten hold about 2.8%. The material sequenced was peripheral blood. All receptors come from a woman aged 80 or over with active or convalescent COVID-19.

This clone was detected once. The V and J genes are TRBV5-1 and TRBJ2-3, with 7 bases aligning to TRBD1. Per germline, CDR1 SGHRS and CDR2 YFSETQ. The V and J ends lost 4 bases and 1 base, in that order; junction bases with no gene match: 3. CDR3 length: 14 amino acids. The CDR3 DNA follows: TGCGCCAGCAGCCCCGGACAGGGCACAGATACGCAGTATTTT. Translating it yields CASSPGQGTDTQYF.

The rearrangement uses TRBV4-2 and TRBJ2-3, with 7 bases matching TRBD1. From germline, CDR1 is LGHNA and CDR2 YNFKEQ. The CDR3 sequence is 13 residues long. V gave up 1 base and J gave up 5 bases; unmatched junction bases: 0. The CDR3 bases are TGTGCCAGCAGCCAAGCAGGGGGAGATACGCAGTATTTT. Translating gives CASSQAGGDTQYF.

The table lists this clone with a few counts. The chain joins TRBV5-1 to TRBJ2-4, with D maybe TRBD2 (6 bases). Germline CDR1 reads SGHRS; CDR2 reads YFSETQ. Trimming left V 4 bases short and J 1 base short, with 9 bases between. The CDR3 loop spans 14 amino acids. The CDR3 region is CASSPGDAKNIQYF. Written as DNA, the CDR3 is TGCGCCAGCAGCCCGGGGGATGCCAAAAACATTCAGTACTTC.

This clone was counted once. V is TRBV28 and J is TRBJ2-5, with D possibly being TRBD2 (6 bases). The V and J ends lost 6 bases and 5 bases respectively, with 16 bases between them. The length of the CDR3 is 14 residues. Germline CDR1 MDHEN, CDR2 SYDVKM. CDR3 in DNA: TGTGCCAGCAGCCCGGTTTATGGGAGGGAGACCCAGTACTTC. Residues: CASSPVYGRETQYF.

This chain connects TRBV7-8 to TRBJ2-2, with D hard to call. Trimming took off 1 base at V and 6 bases at J, with 12 bases between the two ends. This CDR3 region has 15 residues. Germline V lookup: CDR1 SGHVS, CDR2 FQNEAQ. CDR3 protein: CASSLDGLGPGELFF. CDR3 bases: TGTGCCAGCAGCTTAGATGGGTTGGGCCCCGGGGAGCTGTTTTTT. The complete variable domain, with remaining parts taken from reference TRBV7-8 and TRBJ2-2, reads GAGVSQSPRYKVAKRGQDVALRCDPISGHVSLFWYQQALGQGPEFLTYFQNEAQLDKSGLPSDRFFAERPEGSVSTLKIQRTQQEDSAVYLCASSLDGLGPGELFFGEGSRLTVL.

V and J are TRBV4-3 and TRBJ2-7, with 11 bases fitting TRBD1. Trimming at V came to 0 bases and at J to 4 bases, leaving 5 bases not matched to a gene. Looked up from germline, CDR1 is LGHNA and CDR2 is YSLEER. This CDR3 has 16 amino acids. CDR3 DNA: TGCGCCAGCAGCCAAGACACCGGGACAGGGGGATACGAGCAGTACTTC. Amino acid sequence: CASSQDTGTGGYEQYF.

The rearrangement joins TRBV4-1 to TRBJ2-7, with TRBD1 matching over 10 bases. V dropped 4 bases and J dropped 1; count of bases not matched to a gene: 4. This CDR3 spans 15 amino acids. Per germline, CDR1 MGHRA and CDR2 YSYEKL. In DNA form, the CDR3 reads TGCGCCAGCAGCCTCCCGGGACAGGGGTCCTACGAGCAGTACTTC. This codes for CASSLPGQGSYEQYF.

The rearrangement uses TRBV7-2 and TRBJ2-3; 10 positions match TRBD2. The V segment lost 5 bases and the J segment 2 bases; nucleotides outside the gene matches: 10. The germline V gene encodes CDR1 SGHTA and CDR2 FQGNSA. This CDR3 comprises 17 residues. CDR3 nucleotide sequence: TGTGCCAGCAGCCAACTAAGGACTAGCGGCTACACAGATACGCAGTATTTT. Translation: CASSQLRTSGYTDTQYF.